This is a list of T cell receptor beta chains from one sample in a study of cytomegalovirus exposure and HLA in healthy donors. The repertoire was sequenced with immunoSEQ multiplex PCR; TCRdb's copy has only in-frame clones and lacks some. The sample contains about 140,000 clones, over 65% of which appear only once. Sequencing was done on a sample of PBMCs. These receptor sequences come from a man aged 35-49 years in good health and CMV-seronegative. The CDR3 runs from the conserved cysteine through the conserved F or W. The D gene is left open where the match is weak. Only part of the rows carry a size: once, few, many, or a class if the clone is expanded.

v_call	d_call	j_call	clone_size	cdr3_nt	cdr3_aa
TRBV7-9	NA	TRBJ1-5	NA	TGTTCCAGCAGCCCGAGCGGGGTTACTCAGCCCCAGCATTTT	CSSSPSGVTQPQHF
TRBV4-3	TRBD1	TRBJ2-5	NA	TGCGCCAGCAGCCCCATGACAGGGAATGGGGAGACCCAGTACTTC	CASSPMTGNGETQYF
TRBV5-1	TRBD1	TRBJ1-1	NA	TGCGCCAGCAGCTTGGGGACAGGGAACACTGAAGCTTTCTTT	CASSLGTGNTEAFF
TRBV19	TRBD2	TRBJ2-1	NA	TGTGCCAGTAGGAGAGCGGGGGCCCATGAGCAGTTCTTC	CASRRAGAHEQFF
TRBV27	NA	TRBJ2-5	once	TGTGCCAGCAGTCCCGGGAGACAAGAGACCCAGTACTTC	CASSPGRQETQYF
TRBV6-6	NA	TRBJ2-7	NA	TGTGCCAGCAGCAAGGACAGCTCCTACGAGCAGTACTTC	CASSKDSSYEQYF
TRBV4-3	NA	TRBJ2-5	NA	TGCGCCAGCAGCCAAGGAGGCTTCGGGATGGGGGAGACCCAGTACTTC	CASSQGGFGMGETQYF
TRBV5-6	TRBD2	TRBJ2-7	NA	TGTGCCAGCACATCACTAGCGGCCTCGGGCTACGAGCAGTACTTC	CASTSLAASGYEQYF
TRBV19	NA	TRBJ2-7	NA	TGTGCCAGTAGTATGAGTGGGCTGCTCTACGAGCAGTACTTC	CASSMSGLLYEQYF
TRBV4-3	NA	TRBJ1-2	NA	TGCGCCAGCAGCCAGACATGGGGAGGGGACTCTAACTATGGCTACACCTTC	CASSQTWGGDSNYGYTF
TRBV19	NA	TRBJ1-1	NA	TGTGCCAGTAGTTCCCAGGGATGGGGCACTGAAGCTTTCTTT	CASSSQGWGTEAFF
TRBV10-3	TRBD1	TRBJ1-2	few	TGTGCCATCAGTGATCAGGGGGCTGGTGGCTACACCTTC	CAISDQGAGGYTF
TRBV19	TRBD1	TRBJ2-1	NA	TGTGCCAGTAGTATACAGGGGGCTTTCAATGAGCAGTTCTTC	CASSIQGAFNEQFF
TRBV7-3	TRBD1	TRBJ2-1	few	TGTGCCAGCAGCGCCGGGACAGGGGGTTTTGAGCAGTTCTTC	CASSAGTGGFEQFF
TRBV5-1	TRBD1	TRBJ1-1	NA	TGCGCCAGCAGCTTCCTAAAGCAGGGGGACACTGAAGCTTTCTTT	CASSFLKQGDTEAFF
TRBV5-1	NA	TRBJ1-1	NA	TGCGCCAGCAGTCAGGGTCGGGGGTTCGTAGACACTGAAGCTTTCTTT	CASSQGRGFVDTEAFF
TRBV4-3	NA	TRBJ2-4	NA	TGCGCCAGCAGCCAAGAATTGCCCCCGGCGCTAGCTCGGGCCAAAAACATTCAGTACTTC	CASSQELPPALARAKNIQYF
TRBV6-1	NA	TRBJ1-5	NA	TGTGCCAGCAGTGAAGGAGGTCAGCCCCAGCATTTT	CASSEGGQPQHF
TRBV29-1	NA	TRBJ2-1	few	TGCAGCGTTGAAGATCCTACGTCTCCTCGTGAGCAGTTCTTC	CSVEDPTSPREQFF
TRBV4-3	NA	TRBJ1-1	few	TGCGCCAGCAGCCAGTTTGGCCTTGAAGCTTTCTTT	CASSQFGLEAFF
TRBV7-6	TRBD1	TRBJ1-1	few	TGTGCCAGCAGCTTGGATGACAGGGGGCTTGAAGCTTTCTTT	CASSLDDRGLEAFF
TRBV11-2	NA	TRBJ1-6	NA	TGTGCCAGCAGCCCCGCGGGCCCGGGAACTAATTCACCCCTCCACTTT	CASSPAGPGTNSPLHF
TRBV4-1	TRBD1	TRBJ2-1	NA	TGCGCCAGCAGCCCAGACAACAGGGGGGAAGAGCAGTTCTTC	CASSPDNRGEEQFF
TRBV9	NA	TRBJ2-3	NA	TGTGCCAGCAGCCTGGAGGGGCGGTGGACAGATACGCAGTATTTT	CASSLEGRWTDTQYF
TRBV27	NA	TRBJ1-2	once	TGTGCCAGCAGCCCGGACGGAGGGGTCCTCTATGGCTACACCTTC	CASSPDGGVLYGYTF
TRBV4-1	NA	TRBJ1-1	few	TGCGCCAGCAGCCAAGATCGGGACACTGAAGCTTTCTTT	CASSQDRDTEAFF
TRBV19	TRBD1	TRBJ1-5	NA	TGTGCCAGTAGCCGCGGACAGGGACAACGAAAGAATCAGCCCCAGCATTTT	CASSRGQGQRKNQPQHF
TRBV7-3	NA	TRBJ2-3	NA	TGTGCCAGCAGCTTAAACCCAGTACAAGATACGCAGTATTTT	CASSLNPVQDTQYF
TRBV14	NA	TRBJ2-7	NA	TGTGCCAGCAGCCAAGATCCTAGAGGGCAGTACTTC	CASSQDPRGQYF
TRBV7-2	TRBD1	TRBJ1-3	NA	TGTGCCAGCAGCCTCGGGGACAGGGCTTGGGCCATATATTTT	CASSLGDRAWAIYF
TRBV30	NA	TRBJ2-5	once	TGTGCCTGGAGTGTACCCCCCGGGGAGACCCAGTACTTC	CAWSVPPGETQYF
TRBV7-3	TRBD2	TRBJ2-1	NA	TGTGCCAGCAGCTTCTCCCTAGCGGGAGTCGAGAATGAGCAGTTCTTC	CASSFSLAGVENEQFF
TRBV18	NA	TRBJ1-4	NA	TGTGCCAGCTGCACGGGAGGACCTACAACTAATGAAAAACTGTTTTTT	CASCTGGPTTNEKLFF
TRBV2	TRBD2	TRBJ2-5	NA	TGTGCCAGCAGTGAGGGGGGGGTCACAGCCGAGACCCAGTACTTC	CASSEGGVTAETQYF
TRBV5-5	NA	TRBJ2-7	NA	TGTGCCAGCAGCACGACAGGATACTCCTACGAGCAGTACTTC	CASSTTGYSYEQYF
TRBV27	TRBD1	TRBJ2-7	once	TGTGCCAGCAGCCGACGGACAGGGACCCTTGACTTC	CASSRRTGTLDF
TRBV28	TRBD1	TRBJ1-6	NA	TGTGCCAGCACCATCCTCCCCTCAGGGGGCGATGGTACACCCCTCCACTTT	CASTILPSGGDGTPLHF
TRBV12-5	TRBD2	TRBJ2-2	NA	TGTGCTAGTGGTCCTATCGTTGCGGGAGTTAGCGGGGAGCTGTTTTTT	CASGPIVAGVSGELFF
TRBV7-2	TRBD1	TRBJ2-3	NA	TGTGCCAGCAGCCGGGACAGGGGAGATACGCAGTATTTT	CASSRDRGDTQYF
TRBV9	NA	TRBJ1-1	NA	TGTGCCAGCAGCGCTCCAGACACAGCCACTGAAGCTTTCTTT	CASSAPDTATEAFF
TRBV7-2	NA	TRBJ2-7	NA	TGTGCCAGCAGCTTAATAGCCCACTACGAGCAGTACTTC	CASSLIAHYEQYF
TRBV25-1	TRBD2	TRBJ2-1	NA	TGTGCCAGCAGTCGGACTAGCGGGAGGGACAATGAGCAGTTCTTC	CASSRTSGRDNEQFF
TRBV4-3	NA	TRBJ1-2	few	TGCGCCAGCAGCCCTGGGAGGGCCGCTAACTATGGCTACACCTTC	CASSPGRAANYGYTF
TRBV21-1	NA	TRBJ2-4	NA	TGTGCCAGCAGCAAAGAGGGGCTAGGAGCCAAAAACATTCAGTACTTC	CASSKEGLGAKNIQYF
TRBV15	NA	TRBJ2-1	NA	TGTGCCACCAGCAGAGGGCAGGGGAACAATGAGCAGTTCTTC	CATSRGQGNNEQFF
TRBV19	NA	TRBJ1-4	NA	TGTGCCAGTACCAAGGGAGAACCTGCAACTAATGAAAAACTGTTTTTT	CASTKGEPATNEKLFF
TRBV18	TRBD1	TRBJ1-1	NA	TGTGCCAGCTCACCTAACAGGGGGGACACTGAAGCTTTCTTT	CASSPNRGDTEAFF
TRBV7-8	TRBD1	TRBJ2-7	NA	TGTGCCAGCAGCTTAGAGGGCAGGGGGAGCTACGAGCAGTACTTC	CASSLEGRGSYEQYF
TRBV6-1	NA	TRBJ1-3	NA	TGTGCCAGCAGTGAAGTGGGATGGGGAGGGTTTGGAAACACCATATATTTT	CASSEVGWGGFGNTIYF
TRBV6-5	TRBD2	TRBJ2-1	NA	TGTGCCAGCAGTTACCCCGCTAGCGGGAGGAATGAGCAGTTCTTC	CASSYPASGRNEQFF
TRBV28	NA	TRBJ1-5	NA	TGTGCCAGCACCCCACGACAGGCTGATCAGCCCCAGCATTTT	CASTPRQADQPQHF
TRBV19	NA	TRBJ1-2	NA	TGTGCCAGTAGTGTTGCGAGGGGGGGATCTAGGGATGGCTACACCTTC	CASSVARGGSRDGYTF
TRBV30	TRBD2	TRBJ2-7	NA	TGTGCCTGGAGCCTCCTAGCGGGACCCTACGAGCAGTACTTC	CAWSLLAGPYEQYF
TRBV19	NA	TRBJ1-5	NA	TGTGCCAGTAGTCCCCGGGGGGGGAATCAGCCCCAGCATTTT	CASSPRGGNQPQHF